This T cell receptor beta chain was found in a study of shared T cell receptors in the human thymus. With 1 base clipped from V and 0 bases from J, the junction kept 12 bases outside the gene matches. The CDR3 spans 19 residues. Germline V gene lookup returns CDR1 SEHNR and CDR2 FQNEAQ (reference sequence). Using immunoSEQ multiplex PCR, the repertoire was profiled, and TCRdb retains in-frame clones only, with some absent. Of about 660,000 clones listed, more than 75% are singletons. The data also belong to a second study, concerning human thymus T cells. That paper states: It was healthy Finnish infants having corrective surgery for congenital heart defects who were the donors. Corrective cardiac surgery supplied the resected thymus tissue. Thymic as well as blood repertoires seemed to favor certain V and J genes unevenly. As related research reported, thymic repertoires overlapped highly among unrelated individuals.

This chain joins TRBV7-9 and TRBJ2-7; 10 bases match TRBD2. Sequenced sample: thymocytes. This clonotype originated in a boy younger than two with a congenital heart defect. In DNA form, the CDR3 reads TGTGCCAGCAGCTTAGAACGGCTGCTAGCGGGGGCTAACTCCTACGAGCAGTACTTC. Encoded protein: CASSLERLLAGANSYEQYF.